Below are 31 T cell receptor beta chains sequenced from a single sample in a study of cytomegalovirus exposure and HLA in healthy donors. It was with 60 Vbeta and 13 Jbeta primers that the PCR ran. Method: immunoSEQ multiplex PCR; TCRdb's copy keeps in-frame clones and lacks some. This table has about 140,000 clones, about 70% appearing once. The sequenced material came from PBMCs. These receptors came from a man aged 35 to 55 in good health and CMV-seronegative.

This chain joins TRBV9 and TRBJ2-2, with D perhaps matching TRBD2 (7 bases). Germline V gene data show CDR1 as SGDLS and CDR2 as YYNGEE. Trimming shortened V by 4 bases and J by 1 base, and 14 bases separated the two germline ends. The CDR3 contains 16 residues. In DNA form, the CDR3 reads TGTGCCAGCAGCCCCGAGGGGGGGAGGAACACCGGGGAGCTGTTTTTT. Translating gives CASSPEGGRNTGELFF. The entire variable domain, with the rest obtained from reference TRBV9 and TRBJ2-2, is as follows: DSGVTQTPKHLITATGQRVTLRCSPRSGDLSVYWYQQSLDQGLQFLIQYYNGEERAKGNILERFSAQQFPDLHSELNLSSLELGDSALYFCASSPEGGRNTGELFFGEGSRLTVL.

DNA for the CDR3: TGTGCCAGCGCCACACAGGGGATCCAAGAGACCCAGTACTTC. This translates into CASATQGIQETQYF. The gene calls are TRBV2 and TRBJ2-5; 7 bases are shared with TRBD1. This CDR3 comprises 14 residues. Unmatched junction bases numbered 7, after V lost 8 bases and J lost 1 base. Looked up from germline, CDR1 is SNHLY and CDR2 is FYNNEI.

This clone was counted once. The chain joins TRBV5-1 to TRBJ1-2, with D possibly being TRBD1 (6 bases). This CDR3 is built from 16 residues. V lost 1 base and J 4 bases, leaving 17 bases between the germline ends. Germline CDR1 is SGHRS and CDR2 is YFSETQ. The CDR3 spells CASSLSNRAVGYGYTF. The CDR3 region has the DNA TGCGCCAGCAGCTTGTCGAACAGGGCTGTCGGCTATGGCTACACCTTC.

The V call is TRBV5-1, the J call TRBJ1-4; TRBD1 matches at 7 bases. V dropped 5 bases and J dropped 0; count of bases not matched to a gene: 4. Germline loops: CDR1 SGHRS, CDR2 YFSETQ. The CDR3 spans 15 residues. CDR3 coding DNA: TGCGCCAGCAGGGACACAGGGGCAACTAATGAAAAACTGTTTTTT. It is translated as CASRDTGATNEKLFF.

The chain couples TRBV9 to TRBJ1-4; D unresolved. CDR1 and CDR2 (germline): SGDLS, YYNGEE. The CDR3 loop spans 15 amino acids. The V end was cut by 0 bases, the J end by 3 bases, with 9 bases between. The CDR3 reads CASSVDSAANEKLFF. The CDR3 region has the DNA TGTGCCAGCAGCGTAGATTCGGCGGCTAATGAAAAACTGTTTTTT. The entire variable domain, with the rest obtained from reference TRBV9 and TRBJ1-4, is as follows: DSGVTQTPKHLITATGQRVTLRCSPRSGDLSVYWYQQSLDQGLQFLIQYYNGEERAKGNILERFSAQQFPDLHSELNLSSLELGDSALYFCASSVDSAANEKLFFGSGTQLSVL.

The chain links TRBV7-8 to TRBJ2-6, with 8 bases fitting TRBD1. The CDR3 extends over 19 amino acids. V lost 1 base to trimming and J lost 1 base; unmatched junction nucleotides: 9. Germline loops: CDR1 SGHVS, CDR2 FQNEAQ. CDR3 coding DNA: TGTGCCAGCAGCTTAGTGGGACAGGTTATTGCGTCTGGGGCCAACGTCCTGACTTTC. Amino acids: CASSLVGQVIASGANVLTF. Full variable domain (missing parts from reference TRBV7-8 and TRBJ2-6): GAGVSQSPRYKVAKRGQDVALRCDPISGHVSLFWYQQALGQGPEFLTYFQNEAQLDKSGLPSDRFFAERPEGSVSTLKIQRTQQEDSAVYLCASSLVGQVIASGANVLTFGAGSRLTVL.

This clone has just a few counts. The CDR3 DNA follows: TGTGCCAGCAGTGAATTTGGAGCGTCCCTATCCTACGAGCAGTACTTC. This codes for CASSEFGASLSYEQYF. V is TRBV6-1 and J is TRBJ2-7, with D unresolved. Trimming took off 2 bases at V and 1 base at J, with 15 bases between the two ends. Germline-derived CDR1 and CDR2 are MNHNS and SASEGT. CDR3 size: 16 residues.

The V call is TRBV7-7, the J call TRBJ2-3, with TRBD2 identical over 7 bases. The CDR3 totals 13 residues. After removal of 1 base from V and 10 bases from J, the junction contained 5 bases not matched to a gene. Per the germline V gene, CDR1 is SSHAT and CDR2 is FNYEAQ (reference sequence). This CDR3 is CASSLDSGSSQYF. DNA of the CDR3: TGTGCCAGCAGCTTAGATAGCGGGTCTTCGCAGTATTTT.

DNA for the CDR3: TGTGCCAGACCAGGGACAGCCAGCACAGATACGCAGTATTTT. It encodes CARPGTASTDTQYF. V is TRBV7-6 and J is TRBJ2-3, with 7 positions matching TRBD1. J was trimmed by 0 bases and V by 9 bases; bases with no gene match: 6. Germline-derived CDR1 and CDR2 are SGHVS and FNYEAQ. CDR3 length: 14 residues.

This clone was seen only once. The chain couples TRBV11-2 to TRBJ1-6; perhaps TRBD1 as D (5 bases). V lost 1 base, J lost 6 bases, and 13 bases lay in between. The CDR3 spans 16 residues. In germline, CDR1 is SGHAT, CDR2 FQNNGV. The CDR3: CASSLVAGLSNSPLHF. In DNA form, the CDR3 reads TGTGCCAGCAGCTTAGTGGCAGGGCTCTCTAATTCACCCCTCCACTTT.

V is TRBV29-1 and J is TRBJ2-1; TRBD2 matches at 11 bases. From germline, CDR1 is SQVTM and CDR2 ANQGSEA. This CDR3 region has 16 residues. Trimming cost V 6 bases and J 0 bases; bases outside gene matches: 7. The CDR3 loop is CSVAGLADRSYNEQFF. DNA for the CDR3: TGCAGCGTCGCGGGACTAGCGGACCGCTCCTACAATGAGCAGTTCTTC.

This clone was counted only a few times. This chain connects TRBV28 to TRBJ1-2; 7 bases fit TRBD1. CDR3 length equals 15 residues. Germline-derived CDR1 and CDR2 are MDHEN and SYDVKM. The ends lost 5 bases at V and 6 bases at J; junction bases unmatched: 12. The CDR3 sequence is CASSQTDRENDGYTF. DNA of the CDR3: TGTGCCAGCAGTCAGACTGACAGGGAAAACGATGGCTACACCTTC.

The V and J genes are TRBV6-6 and TRBJ2-3, with D possibly TRBD1 on 5 matching bases. V was pared by 1 base and J by 5 bases, with 13 bases between. The germline V gene encodes CDR1 MNHNY and CDR2 SVGAGI (reference sequence). CDR3 size: 15 residues. CDR3 sequence reads: CASSYWFQGEDTQYF. CDR3 bases: TGTGCCAGCAGTTACTGGTTTCAAGGGGAAGATACGCAGTATTTT.

The CDR3 nucleotides are TGTGCCAGCAACCGAGGACGAAGGAGGAACCTGTCCTACGAGCAGTACTTC. This codes for CASNRGRRRNLSYEQYF. V and J are TRBV14 and TRBJ2-7; perhaps TRBD2 as D (5 bases). There are 17 residues in the CDR3. Germline CDR1 reads SGHDN; CDR2 reads FVKESK. V was clipped by 7 bases and J by 1 base, with 23 bases between them.

The genes are TRBV5-1 and TRBJ2-1, with 9 bases that match TRBD2. Trimming at V came to 4 bases and at J to 1 base, leaving 3 bases not matched to a gene. The CDR3 spans 15 residues. Germline-derived CDR1 and CDR2 are SGHRS and YFSETQ. The CDR3 spells CASSTTSGSYNEQFF. In DNA form, the CDR3 reads TGCGCCAGCAGCACGACTAGCGGTTCCTACAATGAGCAGTTCTTC.

The chain carries TRBV7-9 and TRBJ1-5; 9 nucleotides agree with TRBD1. This CDR3 comprises 18 residues. Germline CDR1 is SEHNR and CDR2 is FQNEAQ (reference sequence). Trimming took 1 base from V and 6 from J; bases not matched to a gene: 13. CDR3 in amino acids: CASSLGTVGDRDAQPQHF. The CDR3 DNA reads TGTGCCAGCAGCTTAGGGACGGTAGGGGACAGGGACGCTCAGCCCCAGCATTTT.

This clone was observed a few times. The chain combines TRBV10-3 with TRBJ2-3; D is unclear. V shed 3 bases and J shed 6 bases, with 7 bases lying between them. This CDR3 is 12 amino acids long. Germline V gene data show CDR1 as ENHRY and CDR2 as SYGVKD. DNA of the CDR3: TGTGCCATCAGTGAACAATCCGATACGCAGTATTTT. This sequence encodes CAISEQSDTQYF.

V usage is TRBV28 and J usage is TRBJ2-2; maybe TRBD2 (6 bases). The V gene's germline CDR1 is MDHEN and CDR2 SYDVKM. The ends were cut back, 8 bases at V and 1 base at J, with 11 bases in the middle. The CDR3 has 14 residues. CDR3 region: CASLEGQNTGELFF. The CDR3 coding sequence is TGTGCCAGCCTGGAGGGGCAGAACACCGGGGAGCTGTTTTTT.

This chain joins TRBV7-3 and TRBJ2-2; D not resolved. V was trimmed by 5 bases and J by 5 bases, leaving 9 bases between them. The CDR3 totals 13 residues. Germline V lookup: CDR1 SGHTA, CDR2 FQGTGA. This CDR3 reads CASSRSETGELFF. CDR3 bases: TGTGCCAGCAGCCGTAGTGAAACCGGGGAGCTGTTTTTT.

The chain uses TRBV5-6 and TRBJ2-7; D is uncertain. Germline CDR1 SGHDT, CDR2 YYEEEE. This CDR3 has 13 residues. The V and J ends lost 0 bases and 3 bases respectively, with 7 bases between them. The chain's CDR3 is CASSLDGHYEQYF. CDR3 sequence (DNA): TGTGCCAGCAGCTTGGATGGCCACTACGAGCAGTACTTC.

V is TRBV19 and J is TRBJ1-2, with a possible D match to TRBD1 (5 bases). The CDR3 has 16 residues. Germline CDR1 is LNHDA and CDR2 is SQIVND (reference sequence). The V end lost 5 bases, the J end lost 4 bases, and 20 bases lay between the germline ends. The CDR3 sequence is CASSSMSGAVIYGYTF. CDR3 DNA sequence: TGTGCCAGTAGTTCCATGAGCGGGGCCGTGATCTATGGCTACACCTTC.

This clone was found once. The chain combines TRBV6-5 with TRBJ2-5; 8 nucleotides match TRBD1. The germline CDR1 and CDR2 sequences are MNHEY and SVGAGI. This CDR3 region has 16 residues. V trimming: 2 bases; J trimming: 5 bases; junction bases outside the gene matches: 10. For the CDR3, the DNA is TGTGCCAGCAGTTACCCGACAACAGGGGGAATGGAGACCCAGTACTTC. Translated: CASSYPTTGGMETQYF.

This clone was found a few times. The rearrangement joins TRBV2 to TRBJ1-5, with D unclear. CDR1 and CDR2 from the germline V gene are SNHLY and FYNNEI. V was clipped by 3 bases and J by 1 base, with 7 bases between them. The CDR3 contains 14 residues. CDR3 sequence: CASSEIASNQPQHF. CDR3 nucleotides: TGTGCCAGCAGTGAGATAGCCAGCAATCAGCCCCAGCATTTT.

V usage is TRBV4-2 and J usage is TRBJ2-1; no clear D. The V gene's germline CDR1 is LGHNA and CDR2 YNFKEQ. V shed 1 base and J shed 1 base, with 8 bases lying between them. The CDR3 runs to 15 residues. The CDR3 coding sequence is TGTGCCAGCAGCCAAGTCGGCGGTTCCTACAATGAGCAGTTCTTC. This translates into CASSQVGGSYNEQFF.

In the case of this clone: The same CDR3 also results from other DNA sequences found in this sample. The chain couples TRBV4-3 to TRBJ1-1; D not resolved. Trimming pared 4 bases from V and 1 base from J, leaving 4 bases between. The CDR3 is made up of 12 amino acids. Germline V lookup: CDR1 LGHNA, CDR2 YSLEER. The CDR3 region has the DNA TGCGCCAGCAGCCGCGGGAACACTGAAGCTTTCTTT. This translates into CASSRGNTEAFF.

The rearrangement links TRBV11-2 to TRBJ2-3; tentative D call: TRBD1 (5 bases). V lost 5 bases, J lost 9 bases, and 12 bases lay in between. The V gene's germline CDR1 is SGHAT and CDR2 FQNNGV. The CDR3 contains 12 residues. In nucleotides, the CDR3 is TGTGCCAGCAGCCAAACAGGAAACACGCAGTATTTT. It yields the protein CASSQTGNTQYF.

This chain connects TRBV5-1 to TRBJ2-5; 10 bases are shared with TRBD2. Germline V gene sequence: CDR1 SGHRS, CDR2 YFSETQ. The ends lost 3 bases at V and 5 bases at J; junction bases unmatched: 7. This CDR3 contains 15 residues. The CDR3 sequence is CASSSTSGLFETQYF. Here the CDR3 DNA reads TGCGCCAGCAGCTCGACTAGCGGGCTCTTCGAGACCCAGTACTTC.

The rearrangement uses TRBV14 and TRBJ2-7; 12 bases fit TRBD1. J was trimmed by 7 bases and V by 4 bases; bases with no gene match: 11. The CDR3 runs to 16 residues. The germline V gene has CDR1 SGHDN and CDR2 FVKESK. CDR3 coding DNA: TGTGCCAGCAGCCGCCCCTCGGGACAGGGGGCGCGAGAGCAGTACTTC. Translation: CASSRPSGQGAREQYF.

The CDR3 sequence: CASSLGVSGGDQETQYF. CDR3 DNA: TGTGCCAGCAGCTTAGGAGTTAGCGGGGGCGATCAAGAGACCCAGTACTTC. The chain combines TRBV7-9 with TRBJ2-5; 9 bases are a match to TRBD2. CDR3 size: 17 residues. V trimming: 1 base; J trimming: 2 bases; junction bases outside the gene matches: 8. Germline assignment: CDR1 SEHNR and CDR2 FQNEAQ (reference sequence). The full variable domain, with the rest looked up from reference TRBV7-9 and TRBJ2-5, is DTGVSQNPRHKITKRGQNVTFRCDPISEHNRLYWYRQTLGQGPEFLTYFQNEAQLEKSRLLSDRFSAERPKGSFSTLEIQRTEQGDSAMYLCASSLGVSGGDQETQYFGPGTRLLVL.

The chain is built from TRBV7-2 and TRBJ2-3, with TRBD2 as a possible D gene (7 bases). CDR1 SGHTA and CDR2 FQGNSA come from the germline V gene. Between the trimmed V and J ends, which lost 1 base and 5 bases, there was a span of 13 bases. This CDR3 is built from 15 residues. The CDR3 here is CASSLVAGAGDTQYF. In DNA, the CDR3 is TGTGCCAGCAGCTTAGTTGCGGGGGCGGGAGATACGCAGTATTTT.

The chain joins TRBV5-1 to TRBJ1-2; D ambiguous. The CDR3 sequence is 14 residues long. Per the germline V gene, CDR1 is SGHRS and CDR2 is YFSETQ. V lost 0 bases and J 8 bases, leaving 14 bases between the germline ends. CDR3 loop: CASSLESSSGGYTF. CDR3 nucleotides: TGCGCCAGCAGCTTGGAGTCCAGCTCGGGGGGCTACACCTTC.